The sequence of this T cell receptor beta chain was determined in a study of shared clonotypes between healthy human individuals. Germline CDR1 is SQVTM and CDR2 is ANQGSEA. The length of the CDR3 is 12 residues. Trimming took 7 bases from V and 5 from J; bases not matched to a gene: 8. Data came from immunoSEQ multiplex PCR; TCRdb stores just in-frame clones and leaves some out. The repertoire has 2 million to 3 million clones, 93% of them found once; the top ten carry 0.36%. Sequencing was carried out using naive CD4+ T cells from PBMCs. Subset specified: CD45RA+ positively selected. V and J are TRBV29-1 and TRBJ2-7, with 7 bases matching TRBD2. This clonotype was sampled from a young man in good health. Some clones in this sample may be carry-over from other donors' samples. This CDR3 is CSGGLGFNEQYF. The CDR3 DNA follows: TGCAGCGGCGGACTAGGTTTCAACGAGCAGTACTTC.